This T cell receptor beta chain is from a study of beta chain features in type 1 diabetes. This clone has just a few counts. The antigen remains unidentified. Study findings and constraints: When Type 1 diabetes patients were examined, their TCRB CDR3s proved moderately but significantly shorter in all four CD4+ subsets. Researchers caution that PCR might favor shorter templates, equally among patients and controls.

V lost 0 bases, J lost 3 bases, and 14 bases lay in between. The V gene's germline CDR1 is LNHNV and CDR2 YYDKDF (reference sequence). The CDR3 spans 17 residues. Expressed TCRB transcripts were sequenced, since all the RNA that had been isolated was reverse transcribed. Profiled with immunoSEQ multiplex PCR; TCRdb holds only in-frame clones, not every one. This sample yields 150,000 to 200,000 clones, of which 7% to 9% are seen a single time; 0.5% belongs to the top ten. The chain joins TRBV15 to TRBJ1-4; unclear D gene. This TCR was sampled from a man between 18 and 35 years old with type 1 diabetes. The sequenced material came from central memory CD4+ T cells from blood. CDR3 sequence (DNA): TGTGCCACCAGCAGAGAAGGACTGGCCCAACCTAATGAAAAACTGTTTTTT. As protein: CATSREGLAQPNEKLFF.